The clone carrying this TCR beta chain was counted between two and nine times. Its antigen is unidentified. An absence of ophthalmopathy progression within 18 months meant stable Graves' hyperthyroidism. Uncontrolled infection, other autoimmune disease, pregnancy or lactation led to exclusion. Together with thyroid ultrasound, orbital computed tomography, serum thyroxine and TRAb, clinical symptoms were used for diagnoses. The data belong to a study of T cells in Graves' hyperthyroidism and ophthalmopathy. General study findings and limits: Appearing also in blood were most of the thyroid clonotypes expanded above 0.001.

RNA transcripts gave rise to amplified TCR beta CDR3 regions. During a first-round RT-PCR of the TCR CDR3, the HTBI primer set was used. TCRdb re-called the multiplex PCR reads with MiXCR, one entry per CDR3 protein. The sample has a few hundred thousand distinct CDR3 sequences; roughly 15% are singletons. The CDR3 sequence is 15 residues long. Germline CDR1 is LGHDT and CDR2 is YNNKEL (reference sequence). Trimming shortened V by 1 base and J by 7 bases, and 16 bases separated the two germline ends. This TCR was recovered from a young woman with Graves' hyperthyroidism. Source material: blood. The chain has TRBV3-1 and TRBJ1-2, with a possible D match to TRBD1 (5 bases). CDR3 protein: CASSQGGGDLGGYTF. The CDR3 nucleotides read TGTGCCAGCAGCCAAGGAGGAGGGGACCTAGGTGGCTACACCTTC.